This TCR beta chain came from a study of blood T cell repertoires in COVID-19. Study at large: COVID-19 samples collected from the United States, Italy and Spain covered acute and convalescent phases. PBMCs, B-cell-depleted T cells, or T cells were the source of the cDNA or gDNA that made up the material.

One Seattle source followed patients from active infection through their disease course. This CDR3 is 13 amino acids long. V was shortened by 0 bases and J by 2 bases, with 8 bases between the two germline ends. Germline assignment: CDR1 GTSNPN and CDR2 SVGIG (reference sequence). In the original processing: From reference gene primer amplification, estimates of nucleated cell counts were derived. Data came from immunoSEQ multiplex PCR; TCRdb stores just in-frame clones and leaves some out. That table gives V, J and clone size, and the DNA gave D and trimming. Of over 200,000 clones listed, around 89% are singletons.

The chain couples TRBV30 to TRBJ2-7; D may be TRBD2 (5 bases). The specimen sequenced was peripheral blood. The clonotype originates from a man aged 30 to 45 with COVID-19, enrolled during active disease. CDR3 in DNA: TGTGCCTGGAGTGTTGGGAGTGCCTACGAGCAGTACTTC. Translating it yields CAWSVGSAYEQYF.